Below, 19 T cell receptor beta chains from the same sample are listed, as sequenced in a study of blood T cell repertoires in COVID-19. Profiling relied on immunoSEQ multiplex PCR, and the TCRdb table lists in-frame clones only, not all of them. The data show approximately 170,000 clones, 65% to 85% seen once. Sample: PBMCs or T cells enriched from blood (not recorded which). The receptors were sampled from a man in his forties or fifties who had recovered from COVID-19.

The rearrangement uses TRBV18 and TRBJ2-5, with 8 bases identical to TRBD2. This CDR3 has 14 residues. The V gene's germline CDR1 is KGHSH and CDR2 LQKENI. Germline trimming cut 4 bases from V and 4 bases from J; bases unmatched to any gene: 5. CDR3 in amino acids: CASSLTGGGETQYF. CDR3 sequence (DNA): TGTGCCAGCTCACTCACCGGGGGGGGAGAGACCCAGTACTTC.

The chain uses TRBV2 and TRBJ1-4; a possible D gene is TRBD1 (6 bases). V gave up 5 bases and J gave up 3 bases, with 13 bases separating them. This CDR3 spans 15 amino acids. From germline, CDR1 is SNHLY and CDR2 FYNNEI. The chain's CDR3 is CASSPTGLANEKLFF. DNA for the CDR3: TGTGCCAGCAGTCCTACAGGGTTAGCTAATGAAAAACTGTTTTTT.

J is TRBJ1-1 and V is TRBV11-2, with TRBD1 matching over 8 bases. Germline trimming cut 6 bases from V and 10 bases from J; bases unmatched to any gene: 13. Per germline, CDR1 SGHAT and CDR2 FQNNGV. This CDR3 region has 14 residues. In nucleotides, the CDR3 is TGTGCCAGCAGGGGGTTTCAGGGGGCTTTGGTAGCTTTCTTT. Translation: CASRGFQGALVAFF.

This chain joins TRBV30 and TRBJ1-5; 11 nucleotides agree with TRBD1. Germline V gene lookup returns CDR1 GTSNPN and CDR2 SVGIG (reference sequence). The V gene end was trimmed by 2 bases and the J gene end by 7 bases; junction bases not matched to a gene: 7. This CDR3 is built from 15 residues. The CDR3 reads CAWSNGQGAQQPQHF. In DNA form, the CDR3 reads TGTGCCTGGAGTAACGGACAGGGGGCACAACAGCCCCAGCATTTT.

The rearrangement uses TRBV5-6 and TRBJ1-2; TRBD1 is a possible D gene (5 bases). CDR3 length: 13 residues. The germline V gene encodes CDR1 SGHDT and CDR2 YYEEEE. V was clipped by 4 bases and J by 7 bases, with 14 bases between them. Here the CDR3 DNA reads TGTGCCAGCAGCCCAAGACAGTCATTTGGCTACACCTTC. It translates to CASSPRQSFGYTF.

In DNA form, the CDR3 reads TGTGCCAGCAGCTCCGGGGACAATCAGCCCCAGCATTTT. Its protein is CASSSGDNQPQHF. This chain uses TRBV7-9 with TRBJ1-5; D uncertain. V lost 4 bases and J lost 3, with 7 bases in between. Germline-derived CDR1 and CDR2 are SEHNR and FQNEAQ (reference sequence). This CDR3 contains 13 residues. Complete variable domain (other parts from reference TRBV7-9 and TRBJ1-5): DTGVSQNPRHKITKRGQNVTFRCDPISEHNRLYWYRQTLGQGPEFLTYFQNEAQLEKSRLLSDRFSAERPKGSFSTLEIQRTEQGDSAMYLCASSSGDNQPQHFGDGTRLSIL.

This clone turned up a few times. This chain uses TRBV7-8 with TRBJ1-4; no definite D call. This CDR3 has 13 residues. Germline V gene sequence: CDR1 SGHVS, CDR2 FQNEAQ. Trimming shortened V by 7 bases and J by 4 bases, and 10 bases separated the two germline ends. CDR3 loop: CASTRAHNEKLFF. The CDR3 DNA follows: TGTGCCAGCACCCGGGCCCATAATGAAAAACTGTTTTTT.

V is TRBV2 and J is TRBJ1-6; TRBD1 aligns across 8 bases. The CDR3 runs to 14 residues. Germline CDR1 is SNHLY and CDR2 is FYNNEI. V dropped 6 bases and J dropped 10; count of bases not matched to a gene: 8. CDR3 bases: TGTGCCAGCAGATCCAGGGGGCGAGGATCACCCCTCCACTTT. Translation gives CASRSRGRGSPLHF.

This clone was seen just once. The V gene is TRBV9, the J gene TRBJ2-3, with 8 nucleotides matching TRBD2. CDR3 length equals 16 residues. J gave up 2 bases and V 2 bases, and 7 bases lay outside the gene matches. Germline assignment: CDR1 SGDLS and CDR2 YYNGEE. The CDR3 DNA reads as TGTGCCAGCAGCGTTGGGGGCGGGGGGTACACAGATACGCAGTATTTT. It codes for CASSVGGGGYTDTQYF. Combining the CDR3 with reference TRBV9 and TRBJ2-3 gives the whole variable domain DSGVTQTPKHLITATGQRVTLRCSPRSGDLSVYWYQQSLDQGLQFLIQYYNGEERAKGNILERFSAQQFPDLHSELNLSSLELGDSALYFCASSVGGGGYTDTQYFGPGTRLTVL.

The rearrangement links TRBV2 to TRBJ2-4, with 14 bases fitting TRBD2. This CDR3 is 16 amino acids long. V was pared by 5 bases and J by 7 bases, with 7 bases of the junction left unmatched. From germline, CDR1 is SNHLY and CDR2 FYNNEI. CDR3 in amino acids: CASSTTSGGAFNIQYF. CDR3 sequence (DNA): TGTGCCAGCAGTACGACTAGCGGGGGGGCATTCAACATTCAGTACTTC.

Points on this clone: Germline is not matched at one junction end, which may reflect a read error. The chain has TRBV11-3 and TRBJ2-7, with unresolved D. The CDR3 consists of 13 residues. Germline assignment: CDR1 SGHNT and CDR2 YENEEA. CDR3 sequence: CASSLGPGYEQYF. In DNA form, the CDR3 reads TGTGCCAGCAGTTTAGGGCCGGGCTACGAGCAGTACTTC.

DNA of the CDR3: TGTGCCTGGAGTGTACTGGACAGGGATTCACCCCTCCACTTT. It encodes CAWSVLDRDSPLHF. The gene calls are TRBV30 and TRBJ1-6, with 8 bases fitting TRBD1. Germline CDR1 GTSNPN, CDR2 SVGIG (reference sequence). The CDR3 is 14 residues long. J gave up 8 bases and V 0 bases, and 3 bases lay outside the gene matches.

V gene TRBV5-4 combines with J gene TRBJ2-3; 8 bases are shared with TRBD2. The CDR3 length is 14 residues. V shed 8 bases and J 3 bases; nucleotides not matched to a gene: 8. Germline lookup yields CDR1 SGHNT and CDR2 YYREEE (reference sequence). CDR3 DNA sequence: TGTGCCAGTAGAAACGGGGGGGCGACAGATACGCAGTATTTT. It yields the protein CASRNGGATDTQYF. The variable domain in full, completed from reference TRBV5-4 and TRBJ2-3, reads ETGVTQSPTHLIKTRGQQVTLRCSSQSGHNTVSWYQQALGQGPQFIFQYYREEENGRGNFPPRFSGLQFPNYSSELNVNALELDDSALYLCASRNGGATDTQYFGPGTRLTVL.

The CDR3 here is CASSFRTGHTGELFF. The CDR3 DNA sequence: TGTGCCAGCAGCTTCAGGACAGGGCACACCGGGGAGCTGTTTTTT. This rearrangement joins TRBV11-1 to TRBJ2-2, with 8 bases identical to TRBD1. This CDR3 has 15 residues. The junction had 3 bases not matched to a gene; V was cut back by 3 bases and J by 3 bases. CDR1 and CDR2 (germline): SGHAT, FQDESV (reference sequence). Together with reference TRBV11-1 and TRBJ2-2, the CDR3 gives the full variable domain: EAEVAQSPRYKITEKSQAVAFWCDPISGHATLYWYRQILGQGPELLVQFQDESVVDDSQLPKDRFSAERLKGVDSTLKIQPAELGDSAMYLCASSFRTGHTGELFFGEGSRLTVL.

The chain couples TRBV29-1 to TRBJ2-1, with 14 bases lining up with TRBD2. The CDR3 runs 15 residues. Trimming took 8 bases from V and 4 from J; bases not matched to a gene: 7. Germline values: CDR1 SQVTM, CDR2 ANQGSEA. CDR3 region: CSSSGTSGGYNEQFF. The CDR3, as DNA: TGCAGCTCGTCCGGGACTAGCGGGGGATACAATGAGCAGTTCTTC.

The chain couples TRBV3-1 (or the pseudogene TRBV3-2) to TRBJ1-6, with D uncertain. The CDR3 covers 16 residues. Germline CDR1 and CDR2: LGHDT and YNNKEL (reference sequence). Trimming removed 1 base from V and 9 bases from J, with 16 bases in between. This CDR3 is CASSQGRPPGTSPLHF. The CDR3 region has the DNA TGTGCCAGCAGCCAAGGTCGTCCTCCAGGTACTTCACCCCTCCACTTT.

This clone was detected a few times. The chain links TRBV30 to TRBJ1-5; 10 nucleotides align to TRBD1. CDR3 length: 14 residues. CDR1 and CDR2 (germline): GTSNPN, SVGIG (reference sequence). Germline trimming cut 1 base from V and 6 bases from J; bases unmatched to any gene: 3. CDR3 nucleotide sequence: TGTGCCTGGAGTGCGACAGGGGGCGCTCAGCCCCAGCATTTT. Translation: CAWSATGGAQPQHF.

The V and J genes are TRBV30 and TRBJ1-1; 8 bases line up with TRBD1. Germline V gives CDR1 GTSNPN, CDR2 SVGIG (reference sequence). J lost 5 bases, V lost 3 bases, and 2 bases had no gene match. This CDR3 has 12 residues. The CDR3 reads CAWRDRVTEAFF. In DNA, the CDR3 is TGTGCCTGGAGGGACAGGGTTACTGAAGCTTTCTTT.

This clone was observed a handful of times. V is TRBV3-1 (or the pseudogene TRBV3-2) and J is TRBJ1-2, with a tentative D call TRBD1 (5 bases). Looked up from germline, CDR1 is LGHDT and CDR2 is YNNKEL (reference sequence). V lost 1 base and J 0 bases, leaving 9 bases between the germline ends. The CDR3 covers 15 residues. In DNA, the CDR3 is TGTGCCAGCAGCCAAGTGACAGAAGCTAACTATGGCTACACCTTC. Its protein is CASSQVTEANYGYTF.